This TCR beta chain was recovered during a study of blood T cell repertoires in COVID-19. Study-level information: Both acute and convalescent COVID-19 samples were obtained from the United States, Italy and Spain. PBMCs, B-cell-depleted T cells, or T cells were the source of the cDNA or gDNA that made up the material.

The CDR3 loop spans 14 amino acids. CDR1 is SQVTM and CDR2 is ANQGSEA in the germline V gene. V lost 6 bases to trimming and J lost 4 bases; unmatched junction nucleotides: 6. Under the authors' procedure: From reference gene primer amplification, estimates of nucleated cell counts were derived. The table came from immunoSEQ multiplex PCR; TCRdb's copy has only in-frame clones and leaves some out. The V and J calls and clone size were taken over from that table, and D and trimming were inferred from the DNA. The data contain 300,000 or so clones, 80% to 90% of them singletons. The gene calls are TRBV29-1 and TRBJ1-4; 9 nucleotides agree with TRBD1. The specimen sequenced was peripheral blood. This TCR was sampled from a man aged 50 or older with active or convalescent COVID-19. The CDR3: CSVGDRGDNEKLFF. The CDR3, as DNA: TGCAGCGTCGGTGACAGGGGGGATAATGAAAAACTGTTTTTT.